This T cell receptor beta chain was recorded in a study of cytomegalovirus exposure and HLA in healthy donors. The CDR3 length is 13 residues. Germline lookup yields CDR1 SGHRS and CDR2 YFSETQ. Deletions cut 2 bases from V and 4 bases from J, with 7 bases between. Primers: 60 Vbeta forward and 13 Jbeta reverse. Only in-frame clones appear in the TCRdb table, and some are missing; sequencing was by immunoSEQ multiplex PCR. This table has 60,000 to 85,000 clones, 78% appearing once. V is TRBV5-1 and J is TRBJ1-3; D gene ambiguous. This receptor was taken from a man aged 40-49 years in good health and CMV-seronegative. The sequenced sample was PBMCs. The CDR3 is CASSFLTGNTIYF. The CDR3 nucleotides are TGCGCCAGCAGCTTTTTAACAGGAAACACCATATATTTT. Looking up the rest from reference TRBV5-1 and TRBJ1-3 gives the full variable domain: KAGVTQTPRYLIKTRGQQVTLSCSPISGHRSVSWYQQTPGQGLQFLFEYFSETQRNKGNFPGRFSGRQFSNSRSEMNVSTLELGDSALYLCASSFLTGNTIYFGEGSWLTVV.